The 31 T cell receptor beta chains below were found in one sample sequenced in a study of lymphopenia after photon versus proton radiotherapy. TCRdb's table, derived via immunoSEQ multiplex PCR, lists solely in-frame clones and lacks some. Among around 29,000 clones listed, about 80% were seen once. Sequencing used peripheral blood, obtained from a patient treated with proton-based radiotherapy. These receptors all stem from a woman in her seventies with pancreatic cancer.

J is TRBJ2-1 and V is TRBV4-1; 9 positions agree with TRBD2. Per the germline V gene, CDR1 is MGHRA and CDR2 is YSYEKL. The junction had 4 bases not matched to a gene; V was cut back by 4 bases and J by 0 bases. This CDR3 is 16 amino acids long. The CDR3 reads CASSRLAAFSYNEQFF. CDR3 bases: TGCGCCAGCAGCCGACTAGCGGCCTTCTCCTACAATGAGCAGTTCTTC.

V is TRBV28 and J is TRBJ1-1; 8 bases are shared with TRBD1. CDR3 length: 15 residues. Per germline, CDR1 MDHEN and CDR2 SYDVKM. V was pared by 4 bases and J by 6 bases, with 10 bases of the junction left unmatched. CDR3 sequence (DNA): TGTGCCAGCAGTTCCATAGCAGGGGGCGCAGCTGAAGCTTTCTTT. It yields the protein CASSSIAGGAAEAFF.

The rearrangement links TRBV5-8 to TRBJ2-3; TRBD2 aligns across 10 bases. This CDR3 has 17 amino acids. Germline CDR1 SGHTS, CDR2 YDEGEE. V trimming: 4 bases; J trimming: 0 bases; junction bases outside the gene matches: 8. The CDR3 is CASSMPGLAASTDTQYF. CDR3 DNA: TGTGCCAGCAGCATGCCCGGACTAGCGGCTAGCACAGATACGCAGTATTTT.

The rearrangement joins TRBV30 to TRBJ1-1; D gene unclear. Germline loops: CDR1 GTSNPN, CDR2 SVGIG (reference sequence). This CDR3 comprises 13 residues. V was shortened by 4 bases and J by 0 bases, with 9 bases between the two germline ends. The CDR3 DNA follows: TGTGCCTGGACCCTGGGGATGAACACTGAAGCTTTCTTT. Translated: CAWTLGMNTEAFF.

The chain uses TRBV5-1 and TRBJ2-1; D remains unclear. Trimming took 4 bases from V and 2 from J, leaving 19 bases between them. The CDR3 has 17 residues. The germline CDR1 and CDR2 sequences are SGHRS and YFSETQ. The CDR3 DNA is TGCGCCAGCAGCCCCCTTCCAGCGCCCCCCACCTACAATGAGCAGTTCTTC. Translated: CASSPLPAPPTYNEQFF.

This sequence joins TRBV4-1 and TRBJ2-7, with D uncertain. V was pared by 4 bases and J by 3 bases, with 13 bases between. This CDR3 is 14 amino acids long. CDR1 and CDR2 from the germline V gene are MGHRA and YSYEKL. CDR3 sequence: CASSPLVSRYEQYF. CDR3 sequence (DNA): TGCGCCAGCAGCCCCCTAGTGTCGCGCTACGAGCAGTACTTC.

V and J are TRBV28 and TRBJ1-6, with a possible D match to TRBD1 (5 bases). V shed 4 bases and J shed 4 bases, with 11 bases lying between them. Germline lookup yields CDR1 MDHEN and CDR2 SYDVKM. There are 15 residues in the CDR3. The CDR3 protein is CASSYGTEYNSPLHF. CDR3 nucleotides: TGTGCCAGCAGTTATGGGACGGAATATAATTCACCCCTCCACTTT.

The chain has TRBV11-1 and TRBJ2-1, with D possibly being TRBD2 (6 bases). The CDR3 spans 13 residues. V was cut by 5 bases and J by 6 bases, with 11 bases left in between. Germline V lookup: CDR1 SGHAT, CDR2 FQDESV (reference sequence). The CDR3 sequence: CASSISGSNEQFF. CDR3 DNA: TGTGCCAGCAGCATTAGCGGATCCAATGAGCAGTTCTTC.

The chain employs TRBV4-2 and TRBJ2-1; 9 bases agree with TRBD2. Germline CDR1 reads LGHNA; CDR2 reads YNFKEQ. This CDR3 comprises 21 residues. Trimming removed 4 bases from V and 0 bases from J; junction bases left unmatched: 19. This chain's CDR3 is CASSPQEWLGLARSSYNEQFF. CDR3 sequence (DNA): TGTGCCAGCAGCCCTCAAGAGTGGCTTGGACTAGCGCGGAGCTCCTACAATGAGCAGTTCTTC.

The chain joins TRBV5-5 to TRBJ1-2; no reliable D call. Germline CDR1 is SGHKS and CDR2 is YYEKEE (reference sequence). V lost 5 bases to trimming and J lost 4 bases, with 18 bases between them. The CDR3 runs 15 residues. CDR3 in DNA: TGTGCCAGCAGGGTCGGGCCCCGGGAAATCTATGGCTACACCTTC. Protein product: CASRVGPREIYGYTF.

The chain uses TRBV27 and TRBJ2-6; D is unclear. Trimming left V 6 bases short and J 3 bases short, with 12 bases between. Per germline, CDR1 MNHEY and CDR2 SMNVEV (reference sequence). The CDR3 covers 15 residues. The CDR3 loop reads CASRRRDDGANVLTF. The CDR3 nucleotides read TGTGCCAGCAGACGGCGTGATGATGGGGCCAACGTCCTGACTTTC.

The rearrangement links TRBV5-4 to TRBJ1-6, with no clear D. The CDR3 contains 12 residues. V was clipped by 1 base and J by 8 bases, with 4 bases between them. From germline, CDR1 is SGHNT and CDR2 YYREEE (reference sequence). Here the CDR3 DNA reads TGTGCCAGCAGCTTGAGGCATTCACCCCTCCACTTT. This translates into CASSLRHSPLHF.

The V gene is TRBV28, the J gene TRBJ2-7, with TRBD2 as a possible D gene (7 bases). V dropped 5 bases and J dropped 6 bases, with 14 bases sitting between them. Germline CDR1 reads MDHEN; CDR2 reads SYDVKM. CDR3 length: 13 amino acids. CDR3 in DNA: TGTGCCAGCAGTATCAGGGGCGGGGGCGAGCAGTACTTC. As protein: CASSIRGGGEQYF. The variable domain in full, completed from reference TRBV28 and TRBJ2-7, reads DVKVTQSSRYLVKRTGEKVFLECVQDMDHENMFWYRQDPGLGLRLIYFSYDVKMKEKGDIPEGYSVSREKKERFSLILESASTNQTSMYLCASSIRGGGEQYFGPGTRLTVT.

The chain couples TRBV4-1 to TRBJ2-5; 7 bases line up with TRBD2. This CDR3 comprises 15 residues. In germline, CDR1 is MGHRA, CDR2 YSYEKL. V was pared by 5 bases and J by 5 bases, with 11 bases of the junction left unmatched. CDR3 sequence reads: CASSAMGGSGETQYF. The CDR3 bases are TGCGCCAGCAGCGCGATGGGGGGGAGCGGGGAGACCCAGTACTTC.

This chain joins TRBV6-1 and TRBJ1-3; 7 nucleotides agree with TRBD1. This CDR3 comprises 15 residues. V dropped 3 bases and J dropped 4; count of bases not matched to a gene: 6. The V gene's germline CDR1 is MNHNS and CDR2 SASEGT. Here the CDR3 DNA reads TGTGCCAGCAGTGAGACACAGGGGTACGGAAACACCATATATTTT. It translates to CASSETQGYGNTIYF.

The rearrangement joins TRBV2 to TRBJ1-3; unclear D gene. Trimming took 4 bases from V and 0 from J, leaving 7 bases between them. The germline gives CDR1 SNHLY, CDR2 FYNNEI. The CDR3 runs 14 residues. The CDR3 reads CASSGTASGNTIYF. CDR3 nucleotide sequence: TGTGCCAGCAGTGGAACAGCCTCTGGAAACACCATATATTTT. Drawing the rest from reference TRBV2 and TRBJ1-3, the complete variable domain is EPEVTQTPSHQVTQMGQEVILRCVPISNHLYFYWYRQILGQKVEFLVSFYNNEISEKSEIFDDQFSVERPDGSNFTLKIRSTKLEDSAMYFCASSGTASGNTIYFGEGSWLTVV.

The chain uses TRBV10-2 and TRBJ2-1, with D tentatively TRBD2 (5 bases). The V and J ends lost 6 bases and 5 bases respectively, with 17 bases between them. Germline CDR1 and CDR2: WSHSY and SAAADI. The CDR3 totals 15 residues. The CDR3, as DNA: TGCGCCAGCAGGACCTCGGGTAGCGTCCACAATGAGCAGTTCTTC. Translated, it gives CASRTSGSVHNEQFF.

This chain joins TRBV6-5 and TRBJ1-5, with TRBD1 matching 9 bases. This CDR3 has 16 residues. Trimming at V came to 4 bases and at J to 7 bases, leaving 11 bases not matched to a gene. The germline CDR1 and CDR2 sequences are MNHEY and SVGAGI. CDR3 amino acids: CASSSADRGPSQPQHF. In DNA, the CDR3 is TGTGCCAGCAGTTCCGCGGACAGGGGCCCATCGCAGCCCCAGCATTTT.

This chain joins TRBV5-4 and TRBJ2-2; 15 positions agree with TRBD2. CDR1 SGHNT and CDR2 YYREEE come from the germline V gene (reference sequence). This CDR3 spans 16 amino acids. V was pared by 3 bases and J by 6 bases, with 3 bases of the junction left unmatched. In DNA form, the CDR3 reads TGTGCCAGCAGCTCCGGGACTAGCGGGAGGCCCGGGGAGCTGTTTTTT. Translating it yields CASSSGTSGRPGELFF.

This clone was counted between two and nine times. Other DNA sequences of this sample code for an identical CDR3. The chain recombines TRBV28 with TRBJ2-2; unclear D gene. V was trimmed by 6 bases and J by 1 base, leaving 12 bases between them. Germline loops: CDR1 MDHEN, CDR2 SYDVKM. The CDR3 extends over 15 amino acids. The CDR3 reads CASRPTDLNTGELFF. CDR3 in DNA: TGTGCCAGCAGGCCGACCGACCTGAACACCGGGGAGCTGTTTTTT.

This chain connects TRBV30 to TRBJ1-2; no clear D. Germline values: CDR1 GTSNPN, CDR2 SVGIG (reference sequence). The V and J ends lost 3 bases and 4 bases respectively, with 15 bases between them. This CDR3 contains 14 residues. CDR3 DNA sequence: TGTGCCTGGAGAAGCCGGGGAGAAAGCTATGGCTACACCTTC. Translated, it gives CAWRSRGESYGYTF.

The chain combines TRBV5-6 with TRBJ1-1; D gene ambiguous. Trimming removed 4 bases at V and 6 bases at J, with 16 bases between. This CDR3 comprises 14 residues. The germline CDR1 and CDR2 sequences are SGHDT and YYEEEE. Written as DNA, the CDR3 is TGTGCCAGCAGCCCGGGCCTTGAGAGGGCTGAAGCTTTCTTT. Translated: CASSPGLERAEAFF.

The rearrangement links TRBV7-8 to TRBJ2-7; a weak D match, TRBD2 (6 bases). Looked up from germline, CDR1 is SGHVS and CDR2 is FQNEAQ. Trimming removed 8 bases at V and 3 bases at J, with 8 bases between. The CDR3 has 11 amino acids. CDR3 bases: TGTGCCAGCGGGGGGAGCTACGAGCAGTACTTC. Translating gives CASGGSYEQYF.

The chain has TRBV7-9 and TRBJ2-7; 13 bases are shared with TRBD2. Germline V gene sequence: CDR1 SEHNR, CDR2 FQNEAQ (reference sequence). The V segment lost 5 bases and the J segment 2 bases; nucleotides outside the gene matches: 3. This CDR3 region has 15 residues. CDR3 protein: CASSITSGGAYEQYF. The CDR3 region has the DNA TGTGCCAGCAGCATTACTAGCGGGGGGGCCTACGAGCAGTACTTC.

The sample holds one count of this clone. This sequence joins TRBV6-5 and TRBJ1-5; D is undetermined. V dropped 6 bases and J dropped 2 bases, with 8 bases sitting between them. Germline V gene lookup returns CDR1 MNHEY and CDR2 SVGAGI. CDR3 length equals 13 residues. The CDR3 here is CASSLQGNQPQHF. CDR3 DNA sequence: TGTGCCAGCAGCCTTCAAGGCAATCAGCCCCAGCATTTT.

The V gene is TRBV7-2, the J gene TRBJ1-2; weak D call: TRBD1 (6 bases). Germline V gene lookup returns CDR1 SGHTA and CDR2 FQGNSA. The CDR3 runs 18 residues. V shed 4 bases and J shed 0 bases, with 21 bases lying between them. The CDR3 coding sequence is TGTGCCAGCAGCTCCGGGGGGCAGTCCATCCGTGCTAACTATGGCTACACCTTC. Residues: CASSSGGQSIRANYGYTF.

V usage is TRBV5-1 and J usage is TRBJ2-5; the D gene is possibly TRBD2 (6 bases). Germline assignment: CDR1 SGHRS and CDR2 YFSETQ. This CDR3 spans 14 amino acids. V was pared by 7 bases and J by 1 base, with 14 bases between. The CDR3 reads CASGVGGGQETQYF. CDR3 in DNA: TGCGCCAGCGGGGTGGGAGGCGGCCAAGAGACCCAGTACTTC.

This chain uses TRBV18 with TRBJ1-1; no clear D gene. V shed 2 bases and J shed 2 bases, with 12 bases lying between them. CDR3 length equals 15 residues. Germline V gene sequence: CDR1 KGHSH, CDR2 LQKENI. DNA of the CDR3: TGTGCCAGCTCACCAAGGGATGGAAGTAACACTGAAGCTTTCTTT. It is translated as CASSPRDGSNTEAFF.

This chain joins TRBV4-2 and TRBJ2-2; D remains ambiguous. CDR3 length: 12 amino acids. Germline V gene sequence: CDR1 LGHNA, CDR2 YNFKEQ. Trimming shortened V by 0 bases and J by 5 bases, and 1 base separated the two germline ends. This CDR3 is CASSQETGELFF. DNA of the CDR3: TGTGCCAGCAGCCAAGAAACCGGGGAGCTGTTTTTT.

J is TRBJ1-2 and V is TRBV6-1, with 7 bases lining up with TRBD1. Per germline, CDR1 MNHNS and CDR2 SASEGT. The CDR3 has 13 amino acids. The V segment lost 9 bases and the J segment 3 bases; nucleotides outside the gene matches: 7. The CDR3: CASRQGGDYGYTF. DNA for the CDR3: TGTGCCAGTAGACAGGGTGGGGACTATGGCTACACCTTC.

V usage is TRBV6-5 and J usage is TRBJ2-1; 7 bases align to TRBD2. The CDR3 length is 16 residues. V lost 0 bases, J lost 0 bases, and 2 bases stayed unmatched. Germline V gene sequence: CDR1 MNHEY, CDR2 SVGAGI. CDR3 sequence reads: CASSYSGGSSYNEQFF. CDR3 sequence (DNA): TGTGCCAGCAGTTACTCCGGGGGGAGCTCCTACAATGAGCAGTTCTTC.